These 3 T cell receptor beta chains originate from one sample sequenced in a study of Tregs in tolerant kidney transplant recipients. Generated by immunoSEQ multiplex PCR, the TCRdb table keeps only in-frame clones and is missing some. Here the sample spans tens of thousands of clones, more than 70% being singletons. Sequenced input: CD4+ T cells from blood. The receptor source for this set is a human donor in good health.

The rearrangement joins TRBV6-1 to TRBJ1-1; D is uncertain. This CDR3 is built from 13 residues. V lost 5 bases and J 6 bases, leaving 13 bases between the germline ends. Germline assignment: CDR1 MNHNS and CDR2 SASEGT. CDR3 sequence (DNA): TGTGCCAGCAGTCACATCGGGCCAGCTGAAGCTTTCTTT. Amino acids: CASSHIGPAEAFF.

This clone was found once. J is TRBJ2-1 and V is TRBV9; 8 bases agree with TRBD2. The trim removed 0 bases at V and 10 bases at J, leaving 6 bases unmatched. The CDR3 is 14 amino acids. Germline CDR1 reads SGDLS; CDR2 reads YYNGEE. The CDR3 nucleotides are TGTGCCAGCAGCGTAGCCGGGGTAGCGGGGGAGCAGTTCTTC. Its translation is CASSVAGVAGEQFF.

In DNA, the CDR3 is TGCGCCAGCAGTGGGACAGACTATGGCTACACCTTC. This sequence encodes CASSGTDYGYTF. The chain employs TRBV5-1 and TRBJ1-2, with 7 bases aligning to TRBD1. CDR3 length equals 12 residues. Germline V CDR1 and CDR2: SGHRS, YFSETQ. V gave up 5 bases and J gave up 3 bases; unmatched junction bases: 1. Full variable domain (outside the CDR3, taken from reference TRBV5-1 and TRBJ1-2): KAGVTQTPRYLIKTRGQQVTLSCSPISGHRSVSWYQQTPGQGLQFLFEYFSETQRNKGNFPGRFSGRQFSNSRSEMNVSTLELGDSALYLCASSGTDYGYTFGSGTRLTVV.